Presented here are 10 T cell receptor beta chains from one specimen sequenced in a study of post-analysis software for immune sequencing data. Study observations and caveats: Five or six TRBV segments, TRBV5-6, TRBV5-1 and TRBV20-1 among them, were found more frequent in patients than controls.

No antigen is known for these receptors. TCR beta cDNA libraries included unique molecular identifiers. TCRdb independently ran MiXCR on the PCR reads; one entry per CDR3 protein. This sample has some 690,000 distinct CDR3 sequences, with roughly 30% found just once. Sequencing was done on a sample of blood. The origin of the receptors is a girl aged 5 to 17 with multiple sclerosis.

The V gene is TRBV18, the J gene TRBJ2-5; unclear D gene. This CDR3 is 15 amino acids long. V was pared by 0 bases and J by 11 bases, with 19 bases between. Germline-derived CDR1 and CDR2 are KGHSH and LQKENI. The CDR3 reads CASSPPADPENEQYF. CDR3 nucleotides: TGTGCCAGCTCACCACCGGCTGACCCCGAAAATGAGCAGTACTTC.

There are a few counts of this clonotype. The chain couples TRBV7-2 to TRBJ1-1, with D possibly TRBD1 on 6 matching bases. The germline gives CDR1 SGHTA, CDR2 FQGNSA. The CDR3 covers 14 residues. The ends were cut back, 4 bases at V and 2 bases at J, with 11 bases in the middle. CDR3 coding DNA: TGTGCCAGCAGCTCTACAGGGCGAAACACTGAAGCTTTCTTT. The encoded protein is CASSSTGRNTEAFF.

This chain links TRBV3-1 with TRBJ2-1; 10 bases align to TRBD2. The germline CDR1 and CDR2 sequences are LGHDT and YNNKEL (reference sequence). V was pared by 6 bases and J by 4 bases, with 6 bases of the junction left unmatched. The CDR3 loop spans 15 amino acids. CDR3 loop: CASRRSGGVYNEQFF. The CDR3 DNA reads TGTGCCAGCAGGCGGAGCGGGGGGGTTTACAATGAGCAGTTCTTC.

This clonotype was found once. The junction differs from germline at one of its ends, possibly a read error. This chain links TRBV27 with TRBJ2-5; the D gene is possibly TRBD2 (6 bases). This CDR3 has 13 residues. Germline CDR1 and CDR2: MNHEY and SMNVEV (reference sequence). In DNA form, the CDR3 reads TGTGCCGGCAGTTTCCGGGGGCAAGAGACCCAGTACTTC. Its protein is CAGSFRGQETQYF.

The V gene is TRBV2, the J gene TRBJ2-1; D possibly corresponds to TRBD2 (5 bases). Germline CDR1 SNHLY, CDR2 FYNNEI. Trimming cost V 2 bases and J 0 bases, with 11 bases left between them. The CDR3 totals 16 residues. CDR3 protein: CASSERGESSYNEQFF. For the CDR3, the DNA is TGTGCCAGCAGTGAACGGGGAGAGAGCTCCTACAATGAGCAGTTCTTC.

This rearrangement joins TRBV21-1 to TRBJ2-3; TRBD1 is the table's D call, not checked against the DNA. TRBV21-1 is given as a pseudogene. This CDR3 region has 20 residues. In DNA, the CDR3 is TGTGCCAGCAGCTTAAACCGGACAGTGGGGACAATGGTTCCACCAGATACGCAGTATTTT. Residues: CASSLNRTVGTMVPPDTQYF.

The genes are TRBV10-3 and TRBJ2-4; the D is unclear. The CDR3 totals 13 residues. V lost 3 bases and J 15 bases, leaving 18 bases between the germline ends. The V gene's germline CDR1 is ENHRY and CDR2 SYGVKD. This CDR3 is CAISESWGYERYF. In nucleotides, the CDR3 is TGTGCCATCAGTGAATCTTGGGGATACGAGCGGTACTTC.

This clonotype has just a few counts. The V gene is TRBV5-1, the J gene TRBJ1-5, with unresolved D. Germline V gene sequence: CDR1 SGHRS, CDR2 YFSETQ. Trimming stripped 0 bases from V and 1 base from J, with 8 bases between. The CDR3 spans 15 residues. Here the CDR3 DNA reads TGCGCCAGCAGCTTGGCCGGGTGGAGCAATCAGCCCCAGCATTTT. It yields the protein CASSLAGWSNQPQHF.

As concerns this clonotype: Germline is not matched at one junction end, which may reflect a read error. Here the CDR3 reads CASRTTGTRTDMQYF. The CDR3 DNA sequence: TGTGCCAGCAGGACGACCGGGACCCGAACAGATATGCAGTATTTT. V gene TRBV6-2 or TRBV6-3 combines with J gene TRBJ2-3; D is possibly TRBD1 or TRBD2 (5 bases each). CDR3 length: 15 amino acids. Germline lookup yields CDR1 MNHEY and CDR2 SVGEGT.

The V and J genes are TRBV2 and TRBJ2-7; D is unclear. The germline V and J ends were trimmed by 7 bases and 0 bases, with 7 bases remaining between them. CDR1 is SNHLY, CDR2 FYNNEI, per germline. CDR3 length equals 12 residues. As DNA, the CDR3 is TGTGCCAGCACCCGGAGCTCCTACGAGCAGTACTTC. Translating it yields CASTRSSYEQYF. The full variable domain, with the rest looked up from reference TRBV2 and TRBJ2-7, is EPEVTQTPSHQVTQMGQEVILRCVPISNHLYFYWYRQILGQKVEFLVSFYNNEISEKSEIFDDQFSVERPDGSNFTLKIRSTKLEDSAMYFCASTRSSYEQYFGPGTRLTVT.